A single sample gave rise to the 12 T cell receptor beta chains below, sequenced in a study of blood T cell repertoires in COVID-19. Here immunoSEQ multiplex PCR was the method, and the copy in TCRdb shows in-frame clones only, minus some. The table has about 280,000 clones, 75% to 90% seen once. Sequenced sample: peripheral blood. The source is a woman in her sixties or seventies with COVID-19, enrolled during active disease.

This clone has more than one count but fewer than ten. The chain uses TRBV19 and TRBJ1-1, with 7 nucleotides matching TRBD1. Germline V gives CDR1 LNHDA, CDR2 SQIVND (reference sequence). This CDR3 is built from 15 residues. V gave up 6 bases and J gave up 1 base; unmatched junction bases: 8. The CDR3 sequence is CASREDWTGNTEAFF. The CDR3 DNA is TGTGCCAGTAGGGAGGACTGGACAGGGAACACTGAAGCTTTCTTT.

This chain uses TRBV5-4 with TRBJ2-2, with 8 bases fitting TRBD2. With 0 bases clipped from V and 1 base from J, the junction kept 5 bases outside the gene matches. Germline V lookup: CDR1 SGHNT, CDR2 YYREEE (reference sequence). The CDR3 contains 17 residues. CDR3 in amino acids: CASSLAPTSGNTGELFF. CDR3 nucleotides: TGTGCCAGCAGCTTGGCCCCAACTAGCGGGAACACCGGGGAGCTGTTTTTT.

V usage is TRBV6-6 and J usage is TRBJ1-2, with 8 bases fitting TRBD1. Germline-derived CDR1 and CDR2 are MNHNY and SVGAGI (reference sequence). The V gene end was trimmed by 6 bases and the J gene end by 6 bases; junction bases not matched to a gene: 9. The CDR3 has 14 amino acids. CDR3 coding DNA: TGTGCCAGCAGCCTCCCCGGACAGGGAGATGGCTACACCTTC. Its protein is CASSLPGQGDGYTF.

CDR3 coding DNA: TGTGCCAGCAGTCCTCCCGGGACAGGGTCCCCCTACGAGCAGTACTTC. Encoded protein: CASSPPGTGSPYEQYF. This chain connects TRBV6-6 to TRBJ2-7; 9 positions agree with TRBD1. V was pared by 5 bases and J by 2 bases, with 10 bases of the junction left unmatched. Germline assignment: CDR1 MNHNY and CDR2 SVGAGI (reference sequence). There are 16 residues in the CDR3.

The chain recombines TRBV7-9 with TRBJ2-2; D is ambiguous. Germline CDR1 and CDR2: SEHNR and FQNEAQ (reference sequence). Trimming shortened V by 7 bases and J by 3 bases, and 9 bases separated the two germline ends. The CDR3 spans 13 residues. The CDR3 DNA is TGTGCCAGCACCCTCTCCTACACCGGGGAGCTGTTTTTT. Its translation: CASTLSYTGELFF.

V gene TRBV4-1 combines with J gene TRBJ2-1; TRBD2 aligns across 7 bases. The CDR3 totals 15 residues. V shed 0 bases and J 3 bases; nucleotides not matched to a gene: 2. Germline V gene lookup returns CDR1 MGHRA and CDR2 YSYEKL. The CDR3 coding sequence is TGCGCCAGCAGCCAAGACGGGGGGAACTACAATGAGCAGTTCTTC. Residues: CASSQDGGNYNEQFF.

The V call is TRBV11-3, the J call TRBJ2-1; a weak D match, TRBD2 (5 bases). Germline V CDR1 and CDR2: SGHNT, YENEEA. V was clipped by 5 bases and J by 0 bases, with 8 bases between them. The CDR3 consists of 14 residues. This CDR3 is CASSVAGSYNEQFF. The CDR3 nucleotides are TGTGCCAGCAGCGTTGCGGGCTCCTACAATGAGCAGTTCTTC.

This chain links TRBV3-1 (or the pseudogene TRBV3-2) with TRBJ2-1, with D perhaps matching TRBD1 (5 bases). CDR1 is LGHDT and CDR2 is YNNKEL in the germline V gene (reference sequence). The V and J ends lost 7 bases and 4 bases respectively, with 11 bases between them. The CDR3 extends over 13 amino acids. Written as DNA, the CDR3 is TGTGCCAGCAAAGGACATTTATACAATGAGCAGTTCTTC. It yields the protein CASKGHLYNEQFF.

The chain links TRBV19 to TRBJ2-7, with 11 bases aligning to TRBD1. From germline, CDR1 is LNHDA and CDR2 SQIVND (reference sequence). This CDR3 is built from 14 residues. J gave up 4 bases and V 8 bases, and 7 bases lay outside the gene matches. In DNA, the CDR3 is TGTGCCAGTCATGGGACAGGGGGGTTGTACGAGCAGTACTTC. It codes for CASHGTGGLYEQYF.

The V call is TRBV7-9, the J call TRBJ1-1, with 7 bases fitting TRBD1. The CDR3 is made up of 13 amino acids. The germline gives CDR1 SEHNR, CDR2 FQNEAQ (reference sequence). J gave up 10 bases and V 0 bases, and 5 bases lay outside the gene matches. The CDR3 bases are TGTGCCAGCAGCTTAGCCCTAGGGGACAGAGCTTTCTTT. Its protein is CASSLALGDRAFF.

V and J are TRBV7-9 and TRBJ1-2, with D uncertain. This CDR3 contains 13 residues. The germline gives CDR1 SEHNR, CDR2 FQNEAQ (reference sequence). Deletions cut 1 base from V and 4 bases from J, with 7 bases between. The DNA of the CDR3 is TGTGCCAGCAGCTTAGACAACCCCTATGGCTACACCTTC. Translated, it gives CASSLDNPYGYTF.

This clone was picked up many times. The chain links TRBV19 to TRBJ1-2, with D unresolved. Germline V CDR1 and CDR2: LNHDA, SQIVND (reference sequence). This CDR3 region has 15 residues. Trimming pared 3 bases from V and 8 bases from J, leaving 19 bases between. The DNA for the CDR3 is TGTGCCAGTAGTATTGAGGTCCTATCCCCACGGGGCTACACCTTC. Protein product: CASSIEVLSPRGYTF.